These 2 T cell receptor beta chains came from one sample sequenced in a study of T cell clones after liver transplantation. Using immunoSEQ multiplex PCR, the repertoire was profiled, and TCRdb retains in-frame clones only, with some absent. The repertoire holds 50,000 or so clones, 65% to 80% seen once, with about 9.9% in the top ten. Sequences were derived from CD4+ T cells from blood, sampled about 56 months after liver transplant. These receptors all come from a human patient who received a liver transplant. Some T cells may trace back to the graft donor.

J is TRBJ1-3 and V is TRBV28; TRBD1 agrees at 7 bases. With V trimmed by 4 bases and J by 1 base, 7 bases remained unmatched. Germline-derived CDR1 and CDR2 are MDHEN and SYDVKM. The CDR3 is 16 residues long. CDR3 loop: CASSWTGRRSGNTIYF. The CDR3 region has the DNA TGTGCCAGCAGTTGGACAGGTCGGAGGTCTGGAAACACCATATATTTT.

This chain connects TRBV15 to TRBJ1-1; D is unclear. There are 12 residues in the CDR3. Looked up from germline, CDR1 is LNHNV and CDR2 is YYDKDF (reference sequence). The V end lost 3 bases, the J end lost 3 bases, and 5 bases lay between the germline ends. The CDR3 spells CATSSTDTEAFF. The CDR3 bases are TGTGCCACCAGCAGTACAGACACTGAAGCTTTCTTT.